These T cell receptor beta chains were read from a single sample in a study of T cell responses to AZD1222 COVID-19 vaccine. Only in-frame clones appear in the TCRdb table, and some are missing; sequencing was by immunoSEQ multiplex PCR. Among around 210,000 clones listed, 94% were seen once. This material consisted of peripheral blood, taken 28 days after the second dose of the MenACWY control vaccine. These receptor sequences come from an adult who received the MenACWY meningococcal vaccine as a control. The CDR3 runs from the conserved cysteine through the conserved F or W. D genes are given only for firm matches. Size is stated for part of the rows, as once, few or many counts, or as a class when the clone is expanded.

abundance,d_gene,j_gene,v_gene,CDR3aa,CDR3nt
-,-,TRBJ2-7,TRBV6-5,CAGGSSEAYEQYF,TGTGCCGGGGGATCTAGCGAGGCTTACGAGCAGTACTTC
-,TRBD2,TRBJ2-7,TRBV13,CASSSGLAGEQYF,TGTGCCAGCAGCTCCGGACTAGCAGGAGAGCAGTACTTC
-,-,TRBJ1-6,TRBV7-9,CASSEAWTGRSPLHF,TGTGCCAGCAGCGAAGCTTGGACCGGGCGTTCACCCCTCCACTTT
-,TRBD1,TRBJ2-7,TRBV9,CASSVEDRGGEQYF,TGTGCCAGCAGCGTAGAGGACAGGGGGGGAGAGCAGTACTTC
-,-,TRBJ2-1,TRBV11-2,CASRALAGSYNEQFF,TGTGCCAGCAGGGCGCTAGCAGGCTCCTACAATGAGCAGTTCTTC
-,-,TRBJ2-7,TRBV7-2,CAGEAVLPVPLSYEQYF,TGTGCCGGGGAGGCTGTGCTACCAGTCCCCCTTTCCTACGAGCAGTACTTC
-,-,TRBJ2-3,TRBV5-1,CASSLGASTDTQYF,TGCGCCAGCAGCTTGGGCGCGAGCACAGATACGCAGTATTTT
-,-,TRBJ1-4,TRBV4-1,CASSQVGAEKLFF,TGCGCCAGCAGCCAAGTCGGGGCTGAAAAACTGTTTTTT
-,-,TRBJ2-3,TRBV9,CASSVDLEGRGSTDTQYF,TGTGCCAGCAGCGTAGATCTTGAGGGGCGCGGGAGCACAGATACGCAGTATTTT
-,-,TRBJ1-2,TRBV5-1,CASSLRGIGYTF,TGCGCCAGCAGCTTGCGGGGAATCGGCTACACCTTC
-,TRBD2,TRBJ2-6,TRBV7-9,CASSLGGGTTGANVLTF,TGTGCCAGCAGCTTAGGCGGGGGGACCACTGGGGCCAACGTCCTGACTTTC
-,TRBD1,TRBJ2-2,TRBV5-1,CASSFQPGQGMPGELFF,TGCGCCAGCAGCTTCCAGCCGGGACAGGGCATGCCCGGGGAGCTGTTTTTT
-,-,TRBJ1-6,TRBV7-3,CASSLTPGSNSPLHF,TGTGCCAGCAGCTTAACGCCAGGGTCTAATTCACCCCTCCACTTT
-,TRBD2,TRBJ2-3,TRBV19,CASSLSGGTDTQYF,TGTGCCAGTAGCCTTAGCGGGGGGACAGATACGCAGTATTTT
-,-,TRBJ2-5,TRBV12-3/TRBV12-4,CASSSNQETQYF,TGTGCCAGCAGTTCTAACCAAGAGACCCAGTACTTC
-,TRBD2,TRBJ2-3,TRBV2,CASRGLAGTDTQYF,TGTGCCAGCAGGGGACTAGCGGGCACAGATACGCAGTATTTT
-,TRBD2,TRBJ2-2,TRBV6-2/TRBV6-3,CASSTWTGGPLKTGELFF,TGTGCCAGCAGCACCTGGACGGGAGGACCTCTGAAAACCGGGGAGCTGTTTTTT
-,-,TRBJ1-5,TRBV12-3/TRBV12-4,CASILDGDQPQHF,TGTGCCAGCATCCTGGACGGTGATCAGCCCCAGCATTTT
-,-,TRBJ2-5,TRBV3-1/TRBV3-2,CASSQGLQETQYF,TGTGCCAGCAGCCAAGGACTCCAAGAGACCCAGTACTTC
few,-,TRBJ2-3,TRBV24-1,CATSDWTGGGTDTQYF,TGTGCCACCAGTGATTGGACAGGAGGGGGCACAGATACGCAGTATTTT
-,TRBD1,TRBJ1-6,TRBV5-4,CASSLPGQGAQLALHF,TGTGCCAGCAGCTTACCGGGACAGGGGGCCCAATTGGCCCTCCACTTT
-,-,TRBJ2-4,TRBV7-8,CASSLPDRRDIQYF,TGTGCCAGCAGCCTACCGGACAGGAGGGACATTCAGTACTTC
-,-,TRBJ2-2,TRBV5-1,CASSRGTLNTGELFF,TGCGCCAGCAGCAGGGGGACACTTAACACCGGGGAGCTGTTTTTT
-,TRBD1,TRBJ2-7,TRBV27,CASSLSYPGTGGTYEQYF,TGTGCCAGCAGTTTATCTTACCCCGGGACAGGGGGGACCTACGAGCAGTACTTC
-,TRBD1,TRBJ1-5,TRBV7-8,CASSLGRQGPLNQPQHF,TGTGCCAGCAGCTTAGGAAGACAGGGACCCCTAAATCAGCCCCAGCATTTT
-,TRBD2,TRBJ2-3,TRBV5-1,CASSLPAGGRVDTQYF,TGCGCCAGCAGCTTGCCAGCGGGGGGACGGGTAGATACGCAGTATTTT
-,-,TRBJ2-3,TRBV4-2,CASSQERQSSTDTQYF,TGTGCCAGCAGCCAAGAGAGACAGTCTAGCACAGATACGCAGTATTTT
-,TRBD1,TRBJ1-5,TRBV5-1,CASLRQGAGSNQPQHF,TGCGCCAGTCTGAGACAGGGGGCAGGGAGCAATCAGCCCCAGCATTTT
-,TRBD2,TRBJ2-1,TRBV5-1,CASSRTSGTMDEQFF,TGCGCCAGCAGCCGCACTAGCGGGACTATGGATGAGCAGTTCTTC
-,TRBD1,TRBJ1-1,TRBV6-2/TRBV6-3,CASSTGQARSFF,TGTGCCAGCAGTACCGGACAGGCCCGGTCTTTCTTT
-,TRBD1,TRBJ1-2,TRBV12-3/TRBV12-4,CASRKGGGYGYTF,TGTGCCAGCAGAAAAGGGGGCGGTTATGGCTACACCTTC
-,TRBD1,TRBJ2-6,TRBV28,CASSTLGQGALGANVLTF,TGTGCCAGCAGCACCTTAGGACAGGGGGCGCTTGGGGCCAACGTCCTGACTTTC
-,-,TRBJ1-3,TRBV28,CASTPGNSGNTIYF,TGTGCCAGCACCCCGGGTAATTCTGGAAACACCATATATTTT
-,TRBD2,TRBJ2-5,TRBV18,CASSPVTSGLQETQYF,TGTGCCAGCTCACCGGTGACTAGCGGGCTCCAAGAGACCCAGTACTTC
-,-,TRBJ2-1,TRBV6-2/TRBV6-3,CASSGSLGEQFF,TGTGCCAGCAGTGGGAGTTTGGGGGAGCAGTTCTTC
-,TRBD1,TRBJ1-2,TRBV18,CASSVGQGDFGYTF,TGTGCCAGCTCAGTGGGACAGGGGGACTTTGGCTACACCTTC
-,TRBD1,TRBJ2-3,TRBV5-1,CASSKDRGSTDTQYF,TGCGCCAGCAGCAAGGACAGGGGAAGCACAGATACGCAGTATTTT
few,TRBD1,TRBJ2-7,TRBV28,CASSPRQGAFEQYF,TGTGCCAGCAGTCCGCGACAGGGGGCATTCGAGCAGTACTTC
-,TRBD1,TRBJ1-6,TRBV28,CASSATGGWNNSPLHF,TGTGCCAGCAGTGCCACAGGGGGCTGGAATAATTCACCCCTCCACTTT
-,-,TRBJ2-1,TRBV6-2/TRBV6-3,CASSPYNEQFF,TGTGCCAGCAGCCCTTACAATGAGCAGTTCTTC
-,TRBD1,TRBJ1-5,TRBV5-4,CASSEDRVGPQHF,TGTGCCAGCAGCGAGGACAGGGTTGGGCCCCAGCATTTT
-,TRBD2,TRBJ2-5,TRBV7-2,CASSRQRGQETQYF,TGTGCCAGCAGCCGCCAGCGGGGTCAAGAGACCCAGTACTTC
-,-,TRBJ2-1,TRBV7-2,CASSYSGGPYNEQFF,TGTGCCAGCAGCTACTCCGGGGGACCCTACAATGAGCAGTTCTTC
-,TRBD1,TRBJ1-2,TRBV6-5,CASSRTGLGYGYTF,TGTGCCAGCAGTCGGACAGGCCTGGGCTATGGCTACACCTTC
-,-,TRBJ2-7,TRBV4-2,CASSQGNQGKIDEQYF,TGTGCCAGCAGCCAAGGTAACCAGGGGAAAATCGACGAGCAGTACTTC
-,-,TRBJ2-2,TRBV7-9,CASSSNTGELFF,TGTGCCAGCAGCTCGAACACCGGGGAGCTGTTTTTT
-,TRBD1,TRBJ2-7,TRBV15,CATSPKAGGDEQYF,TGTGCCACCAGCCCGAAGGCAGGGGGCGACGAGCAGTACTTC
-,-,TRBJ1-3,TRBV25-1,CASSESVRNTIYF,TGTGCCAGCAGTGAGTCCGTCCGAAACACCATATATTTT
-,-,TRBJ1-4,TRBV12-3/TRBV12-4,CASRSNWKLFF,TGTGCCAGCAGATCCAACTGGAAACTGTTTTTT
once,-,TRBJ2-1,TRBV27,CASSFRGYNEQFF,TGTGCCAGCAGTTTTCGTGGGTACAATGAGCAGTTCTTC
-,TRBD1,TRBJ1-5,TRBV6-7,CASRLYKTGQGNQPQHF,TGTGCCAGCCGACTCTACAAGACGGGACAGGGGAATCAGCCCCAGCATTTT
-,TRBD1,TRBJ2-1,TRBV30,CAWGTGGSSYNEQFF,TGTGCCTGGGGCACAGGGGGAAGCTCCTACAATGAGCAGTTCTTC
-,TRBD2,TRBJ2-3,TRBV7-9,CASSLGTLAGGQEDTQYF,TGTGCCAGCAGCTTAGGGACCCTAGCGGGGGGGCAGGAAGATACGCAGTATTTT
-,-,TRBJ1-4,TRBV6-6,CASSPRSNLEKLFF,TGTGCCAGCAGTCCCCGCAGTAATCTGGAAAAACTGTTTTTT
-,-,TRBJ1-1,TRBV14,CASSQAKWDTEAFF,TGTGCCAGCAGCCAAGCGAAATGGGACACTGAAGCTTTCTTT
-,-,TRBJ1-3,TRBV27,CASSLNGYSGNTIYF,TGTGCCAGCAGTTTAAACGGATACTCTGGAAACACCATATATTTT
-,-,TRBJ2-7,TRBV5-8,CASSLGGYEQYF,TGTGCCAGCAGCTTGGGAGGCTACGAGCAGTACTTC
-,-,TRBJ2-7,TRBV5-1,CASSRGNSYEQYF,TGCGCCAGCAGTCGCGGGAACTCCTACGAGCAGTACTTC